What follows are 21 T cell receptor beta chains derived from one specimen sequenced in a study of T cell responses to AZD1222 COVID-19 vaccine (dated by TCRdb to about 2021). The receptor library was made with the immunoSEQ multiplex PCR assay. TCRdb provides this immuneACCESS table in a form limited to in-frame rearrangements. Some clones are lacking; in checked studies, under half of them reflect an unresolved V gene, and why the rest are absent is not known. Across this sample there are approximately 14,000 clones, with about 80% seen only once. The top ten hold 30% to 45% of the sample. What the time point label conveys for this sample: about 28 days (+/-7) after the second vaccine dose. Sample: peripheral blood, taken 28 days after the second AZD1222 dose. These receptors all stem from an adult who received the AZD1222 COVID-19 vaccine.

In nucleotides, the CDR3 is TGTGCCAGCAGCTTTGACAGGGTGGACTCTAATCAGCCCCAGCATTTT. It translates to CASSFDRVDSNQPQHF. The V and J genes are TRBV7-9 and TRBJ1-5; 7 bases line up with TRBD1. Germline V gene lookup returns CDR1 SEHNR and CDR2 FQNEAQ (reference sequence). Unmatched junction bases numbered 9, after V lost 3 bases and J lost 4 bases. CDR3 length: 16 residues.

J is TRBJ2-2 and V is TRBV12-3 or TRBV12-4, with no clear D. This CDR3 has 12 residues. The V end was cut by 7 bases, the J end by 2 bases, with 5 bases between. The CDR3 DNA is TGTGCCAGCAAGGCCAACACCGGGGAGCTGTTTTTT. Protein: CASKANTGELFF.

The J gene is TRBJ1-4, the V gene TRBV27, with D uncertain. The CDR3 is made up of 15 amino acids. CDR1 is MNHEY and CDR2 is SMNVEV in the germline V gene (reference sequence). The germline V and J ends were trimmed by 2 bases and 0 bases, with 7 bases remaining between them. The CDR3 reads CASSLSKATNEKLFF. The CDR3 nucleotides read TGTGCCAGCAGTTTAAGTAAGGCAACTAATGAAAAACTGTTTTTT.

CDR3 bases: TGTGCCAGTAAATTGGGGGGAGCAGGGGGAGCTGAAAAACTGTTTTTT. Protein: CASKLGGAGGAEKLFF. V gene TRBV19 combines with J gene TRBJ1-4, with 7 bases identical to TRBD1. The length of the CDR3 is 16 residues. The J segment lost 7 bases and the V segment lost 7 bases, leaving 15 bases of the junction unmatched. Germline V gene lookup returns CDR1 LNHDA and CDR2 SQIVND (reference sequence).

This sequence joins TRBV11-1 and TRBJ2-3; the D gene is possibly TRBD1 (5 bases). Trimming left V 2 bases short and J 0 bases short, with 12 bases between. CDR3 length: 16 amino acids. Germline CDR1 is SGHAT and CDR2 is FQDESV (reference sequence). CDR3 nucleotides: TGTGCCAGCAGCTTAAAGGTGGGGCTCAGCACAGATACGCAGTATTTT. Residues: CASSLKVGLSTDTQYF.

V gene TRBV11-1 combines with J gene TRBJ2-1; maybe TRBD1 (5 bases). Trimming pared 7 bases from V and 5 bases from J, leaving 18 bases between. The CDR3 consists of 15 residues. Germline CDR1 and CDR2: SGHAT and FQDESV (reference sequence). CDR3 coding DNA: TGTGCCAGCACCATTAGGTGGCAGGGAAACAATGAGCAGTTCTTC. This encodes CASTIRWQGNNEQFF.

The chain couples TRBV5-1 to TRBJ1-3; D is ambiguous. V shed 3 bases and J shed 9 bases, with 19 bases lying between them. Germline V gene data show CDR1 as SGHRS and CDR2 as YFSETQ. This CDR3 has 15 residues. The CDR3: CASSSRTLEESTIYF. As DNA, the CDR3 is TGCGCCAGCAGCTCCCGGACGTTGGAGGAGAGCACCATATATTTT.

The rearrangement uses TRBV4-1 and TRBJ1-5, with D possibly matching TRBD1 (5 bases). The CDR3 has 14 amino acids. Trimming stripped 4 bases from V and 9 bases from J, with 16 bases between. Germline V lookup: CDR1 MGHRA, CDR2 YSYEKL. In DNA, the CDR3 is TGCGCCAGCAGCCCCCAGGAGGGGTTGCGGCCCCAGCATTTT. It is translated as CASSPQEGLRPQHF.

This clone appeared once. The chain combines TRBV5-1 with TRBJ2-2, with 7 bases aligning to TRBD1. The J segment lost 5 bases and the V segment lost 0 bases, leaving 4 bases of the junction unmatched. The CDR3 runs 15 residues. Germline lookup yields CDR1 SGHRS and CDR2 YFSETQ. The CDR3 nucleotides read TGCGCCAGCAGCTTGGTAACCAGGGGGACCGGGGAGCTGTTTTTT. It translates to CASSLVTRGTGELFF.

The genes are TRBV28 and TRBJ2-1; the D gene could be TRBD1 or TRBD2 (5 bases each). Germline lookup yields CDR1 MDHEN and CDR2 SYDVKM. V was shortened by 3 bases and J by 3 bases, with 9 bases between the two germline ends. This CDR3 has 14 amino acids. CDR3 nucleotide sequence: TGTGCCAGCAGTTTGAGGGGCAGCTACAATGAGCAGTTCTTC. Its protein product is CASSLRGSYNEQFF.

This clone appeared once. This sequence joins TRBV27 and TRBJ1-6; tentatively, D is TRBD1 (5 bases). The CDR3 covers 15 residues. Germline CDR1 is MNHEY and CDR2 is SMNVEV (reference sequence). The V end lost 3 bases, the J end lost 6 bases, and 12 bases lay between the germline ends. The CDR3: CASSLGDGINSPLHF. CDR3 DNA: TGTGCCAGCAGTTTGGGGGACGGCATTAATTCACCCCTCCACTTT.

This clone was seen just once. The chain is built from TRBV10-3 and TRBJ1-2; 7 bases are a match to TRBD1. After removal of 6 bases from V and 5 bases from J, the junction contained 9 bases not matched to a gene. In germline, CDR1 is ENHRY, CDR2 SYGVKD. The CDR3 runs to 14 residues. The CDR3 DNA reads TGTGCCATCAGCCACCGGGACAGAACTTATGGCTACACCTTC. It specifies CAISHRDRTYGYTF.

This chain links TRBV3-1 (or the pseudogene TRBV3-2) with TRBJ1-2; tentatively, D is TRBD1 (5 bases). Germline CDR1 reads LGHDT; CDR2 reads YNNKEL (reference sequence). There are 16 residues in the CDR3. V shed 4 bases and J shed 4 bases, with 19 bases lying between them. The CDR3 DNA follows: TGTGCCAGCAGCCCAGCAGGGTTGGGTATCTCCTATGGCTACACCTTC. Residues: CASSPAGLGISYGYTF.

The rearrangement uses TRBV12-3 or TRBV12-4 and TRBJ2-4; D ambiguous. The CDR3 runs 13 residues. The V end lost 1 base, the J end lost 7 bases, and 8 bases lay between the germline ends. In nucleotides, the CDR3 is TGTGCCAGCAGTTTAGACGGTGTTAACATTCAGTACTTC. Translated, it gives CASSLDGVNIQYF.

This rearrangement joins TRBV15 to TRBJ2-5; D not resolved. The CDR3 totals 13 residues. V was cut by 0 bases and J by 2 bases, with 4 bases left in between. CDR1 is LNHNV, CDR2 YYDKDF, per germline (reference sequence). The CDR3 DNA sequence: TGTGCCACCAGCAGAGAGGGACAAGAGACCCAGTACTTC. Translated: CATSREGQETQYF.

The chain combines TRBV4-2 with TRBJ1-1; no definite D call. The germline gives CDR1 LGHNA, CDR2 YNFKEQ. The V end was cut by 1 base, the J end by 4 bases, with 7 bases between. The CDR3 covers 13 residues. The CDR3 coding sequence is TGTGCCAGCAGCCAAGTTAAGGGCACTGAAGCTTTCTTT. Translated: CASSQVKGTEAFF.

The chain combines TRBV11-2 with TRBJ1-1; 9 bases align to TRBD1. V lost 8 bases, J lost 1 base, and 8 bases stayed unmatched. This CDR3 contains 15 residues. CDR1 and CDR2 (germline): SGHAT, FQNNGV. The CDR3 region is CASRRDRVGNTEAFF. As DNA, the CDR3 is TGTGCCAGCCGCCGGGACAGGGTGGGGAACACTGAAGCTTTCTTT.

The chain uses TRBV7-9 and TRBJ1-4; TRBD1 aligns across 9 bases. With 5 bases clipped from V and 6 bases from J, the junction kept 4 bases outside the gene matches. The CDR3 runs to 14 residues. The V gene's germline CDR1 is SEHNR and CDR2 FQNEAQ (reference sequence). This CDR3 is CASSLQGADEKLFF. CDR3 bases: TGTGCCAGCAGCCTACAGGGGGCTGATGAAAAACTGTTTTTT.

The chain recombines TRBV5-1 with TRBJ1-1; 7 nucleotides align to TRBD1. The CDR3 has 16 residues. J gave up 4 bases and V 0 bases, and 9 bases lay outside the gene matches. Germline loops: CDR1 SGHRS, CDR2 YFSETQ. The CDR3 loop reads CASSLGIVQGFTEAFF. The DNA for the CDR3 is TGCGCCAGCAGCTTGGGAATTGTACAGGGGTTCACTGAAGCTTTCTTT.

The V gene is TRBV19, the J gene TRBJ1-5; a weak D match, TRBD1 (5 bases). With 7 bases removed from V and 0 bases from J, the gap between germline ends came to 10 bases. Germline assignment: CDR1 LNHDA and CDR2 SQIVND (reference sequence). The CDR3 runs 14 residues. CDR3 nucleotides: TGTGCCAGTACCTGGGGGTATAGCAATCAGCCCCAGCATTTT. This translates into CASTWGYSNQPQHF.

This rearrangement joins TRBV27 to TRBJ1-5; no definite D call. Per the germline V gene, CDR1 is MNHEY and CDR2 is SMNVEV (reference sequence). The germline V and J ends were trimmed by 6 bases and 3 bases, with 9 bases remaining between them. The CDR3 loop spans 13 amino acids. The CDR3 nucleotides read TGTGCCAGCAGGCCGGGCCCCAATCAGCCCCAGCATTTT. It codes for CASRPGPNQPQHF.